This TCR beta chain stems from a study of control samples from healthy donors and cancer patients. V lost 3 bases and J 2 bases, leaving 11 bases between the germline ends. The CDR3 runs 14 residues. CDR1 is SGHTA and CDR2 is FQGNSA in the germline V gene. The repertoire was sequenced with immunoSEQ multiplex PCR; TCRdb's copy has only in-frame clones and lacks some. The sample records some 150,000 clones, roughly nine tenths being singletons. The chain couples TRBV7-2 to TRBJ2-7, with D possibly being TRBD2 (7 bases). This sequence was found in a young woman in good health. Source material: blood. In nucleotides, the CDR3 is TGTGCCAGCAGCTTGAAGGGGGGGACCTACGAGCAGTACTTC. Translation gives CASSLKGGTYEQYF.